This TCR beta chain was captured by sequencing in a study of shared clonotypes between healthy human individuals. The overall study: Donor ages ranged 18 to 49 years: two women, a few men.

The sample holds one count of this clone. Trimming removed 2 bases from V and 7 bases from J, with 12 bases in between. The CDR3 runs 13 residues. Looked up from germline, CDR1 is MDHEN and CDR2 is SYDVKM. Sequencing used immunoSEQ multiplex PCR; TCRdb keeps in-frame clones, though not all of them. The table lists around 1.1 million clones, about 80% of them singletons, with roughly 0.55% in the top ten. Sequenced: memory CD4+ T cells from PBMCs. The subset is: CD45RA-negative fraction. This TCR was recovered from a young man in good health. Some clones in this sample may be carry-over from other donors' samples. This chain joins TRBV28 and TRBJ2-7; D remains unclear. The CDR3 here is CASSLEAPGEQYF. DNA of the CDR3: TGTGCCAGCAGTTTAGAAGCCCCCGGGGAGCAGTACTTC.